These T cell receptor beta chains were read from a single sample in a study of T-cell reconstitution after alpha-beta-depleted transplantation in children. Via MiXCR, TCRdb re-called the PCR reads, giving one row per CDR3 protein. The table has under 450,000 distinct CDR3 sequences, 16% seen once; the top ten hold under 30%. The sample here was PBMCs, mostly from graft donor cells, taken 360 days after TCRalphabeta/CD19-depleted stem cell transplant. The receptors here all came from a boy younger than two who had a stem cell transplant for Wiskott-Aldrich syndrome, so the T cells may come from the graft donor. Both conserved end residues are trimmed from each CDR3. A D gene is named only where the DNA matches it firmly.

>TRBV12-3/TRBV12-4|TRBJ2-2|TRBD2
ASRRLAANTGELF
>TRBV7-2|TRBJ2-2|NA
ASSLGLAAGELF
>TRBV5-1|TRBJ2-1|NA
ASSGRATYNEQF
>TRBV9|TRBJ2-3|NA
ASSAEGPGSTDTQY
>TRBV21-1|TRBJ2-7|NA
ASSKPLLASEQY
>TRBV6-1|TRBJ2-7|NA
ASSRTGTPYEQY
>TRBV20-1|TRBJ2-1|TRBD2
SAREHRGGAKEQF
>TRBV21-1|TRBJ2-3|NA
ASRGGPADTQY
>TRBV15|TRBJ2-7|TRBD2
ATSRGGVTSGSYYEQY
>TRBV15|TRBJ2-5|NA
ATSREKWETQY
>TRBV7-2|TRBJ2-5|TRBD2
ASSSGLAPTQY
>TRBV11-2|TRBJ2-1|NA
ASSSGTRTNNEQF
>TRBV20-1|TRBJ2-1|TRBD1
SARDSRGQSLYNEQF
>TRBV30|TRBJ2-5|NA
AWGTSQETQY
>TRBV14|TRBJ2-1|NA
ASSQGFTYNEQF
>TRBV7-2|TRBJ2-2|TRBD2
ASSSSGLAGLTGELF
>TRBV12-3/TRBV12-4|TRBJ2-7|TRBD1
ANSRTGGFDQY
>TRBV11-1|TRBJ1-4|NA
ASSLAGTTGTTNEKLF
>TRBV11-2|TRBJ2-5|TRBD2
ASSMTSGGWFKETQY
>TRBV6-2/TRBV6-3|TRBJ2-7|NA
ASSWGASYEQY
>TRBV6-1|TRBJ2-7|TRBD2
ASSEGLAPYEQY
>TRBV29-1|TRBJ2-3|NA
SVRKSPADTQY
>TRBV6-2/TRBV6-3|TRBJ2-3|NA
ASSYVETSTDTQY
>TRBV18|TRBJ2-1|TRBD2
ASSPLAGAVEQF
>TRBV11-2|TRBJ2-3|NA
ASSLRRGYSTDTQY
>TRBV27|TRBJ2-7|TRBD2
ASSHKSLAGEGEQY
>TRBV11-2|TRBJ2-5|TRBD2
ASRLAGEETQY
>TRBV4-3|TRBJ2-2|NA
ASSHPTGVSTGELF
>TRBV6-5|TRBJ2-7|NA
ASSYAVWGEQY
>TRBV5-1|TRBJ2-7|NA
ASSLVGGGYEQY
>TRBV25-1|TRBJ2-1|TRBD2
ASSDPRTSLNEQF
>TRBV5-1|TRBJ2-1|NA
ASSLQGTSYNEQF
>TRBV7-9|TRBJ2-1|TRBD1
ASSPGQGEYNEQF
>TRBV2|TRBJ1-5|NA
ASSLQDLQPQH
>TRBV7-9|TRBJ2-1|NA
ASSPPGEQF
>TRBV12-3/TRBV12-4|TRBJ1-1|NA
ASSLEQHTEAF
>TRBV20-1|TRBJ2-2|TRBD1
SARDTGTGYPGELF
>TRBV12-3/TRBV12-4|TRBJ2-7|NA
ASSFTGEPAYEQY
>TRBV5-1|TRBJ2-1|NA
ASSLGGIPYNEQF
>TRBV9|TRBJ2-2|NA
ASSVGSGQGYTGELF
>TRBV24-1|TRBJ2-3|TRBD2
ATSDLKLAGGPSTDTQY
>TRBV4-1|TRBJ1-5|NA
ASSQSRTPYQPQH
>TRBV11-1|TRBJ1-2|TRBD1
ASSLVPPTGSLTMGYT